These 16 T cell receptor beta chains came from one sample sequenced in a study of shared T cell receptors in the human thymus. Clones were sequenced by immunoSEQ multiplex PCR, and TCRdb holds only the in-frame ones, with some missing. This sample yields 700,000 or so clones, of which 80% to 90% are seen a single time; around 0.0099% belongs to the top ten. In addition, the sample was reused for a study of human thymus T cells.

Sequenced material: thymocytes. Receptor source: a girl under three years old with a congenital heart defect.

This chain uses TRBV4-3 with TRBJ1-2; TRBD1 is a possible D gene (6 bases). The CDR3 sequence is 19 residues long. Per the germline V gene, CDR1 is LGHNA and CDR2 is YSLEER. V was cut by 3 bases and J by 0 bases, with 23 bases left in between. CDR3 sequence (DNA): TGCGCCAGCAGCCACAGGTGCCCCGTCTACAGGGCGTCTAACTATGGCTACACCTTC. Translated, it gives CASSHRCPVYRASNYGYTF.

The chain uses TRBV2 and TRBJ1-5; D is undetermined. From germline, CDR1 is SNHLY and CDR2 FYNNEI. The CDR3 loop spans 13 amino acids. The V and J ends lost 4 bases and 4 bases respectively, with 8 bases between them. CDR3 DNA: TGTGCCAGCAGTGCGGCCGGGAATCAGCCCCAGCATTTT. As protein: CASSAAGNQPQHF.

The chain joins TRBV10-2 to TRBJ2-7; 10 bases align to TRBD1. V lost 4 bases and J lost 2; bases outside the gene matches: 17. The CDR3 totals 19 residues. Germline V lookup: CDR1 WSHSY, CDR2 SAAADI. Written as DNA, the CDR3 is TGCGCCAGCAGTGGATCTACCCTCCGGGACAGGGGCCCGACCTACGAGCAGTACTTC. Translation: CASSGSTLRDRGPTYEQYF.

In its sample, this clone was seen once. V and J are TRBV5-1 and TRBJ1-2; TRBD1 might be the D (6 bases). The germline V gene encodes CDR1 SGHRS and CDR2 YFSETQ. The CDR3 contains 15 residues. The V and J ends lost 0 bases and 8 bases respectively, with 17 bases between them. The CDR3 is CASSLASDSRWGYTF. The CDR3 region has the DNA TGCGCCAGCAGCTTGGCCTCGGACAGTCGGTGGGGCTACACCTTC.

The V call is TRBV15, the J call TRBJ1-2; D may be TRBD1 (6 bases). CDR1 and CDR2 (germline): LNHNV, YYDKDF (reference sequence). This CDR3 has 17 residues. V lost 0 bases, J lost 7 bases, and 21 bases lay in between. CDR3 coding DNA: TGTGCCACCAGCAGAGATCATTCGGGGGGCTGCCCGGGTGGCTACACCTTC. Translation gives CATSRDHSGGCPGGYTF.

The sample holds one count of this clone. The chain is built from TRBV6-5 and TRBJ2-5; no clear D gene. Germline V gene data show CDR1 as MNHEY and CDR2 as SVGAGI. Trimming shortened V by 5 bases and J by 1 base, and 11 bases separated the two germline ends. The CDR3 has 14 amino acids. This CDR3 is CASSTRLAQETQYF. In DNA, the CDR3 is TGTGCCAGCAGTACCAGACTCGCCCAAGAGACCCAGTACTTC.

This chain links TRBV12-5 with TRBJ1-2; 7 bases are shared with TRBD1. The germline gives CDR1 LGHNT, CDR2 FRNRAP. The CDR3 consists of 16 residues. The J segment lost 6 bases and the V segment lost 1 base, leaving 11 bases of the junction unmatched. Written as DNA, the CDR3 is TGTGCTAGTGGTTTGGCCGGATGGACAGGTCCGGATGGCTACACCTTC. Encoded protein: CASGLAGWTGPDGYTF.

The V gene is TRBV6-5, the J gene TRBJ2-7; 11 nucleotides agree with TRBD1. V lost 0 bases and J lost 2; bases outside the gene matches: 0. The CDR3 runs to 15 residues. Germline-derived CDR1 and CDR2 are MNHEY and SVGAGI. The CDR3 nucleotides are TGTGCCAGCAGTTACTCGGGACAGGGGGCCTACGAGCAGTACTTC. As protein: CASSYSGQGAYEQYF.

This clone was detected only a few times. The chain recombines TRBV15 with TRBJ1-2; 7 bases line up with TRBD1. This CDR3 is built from 16 residues. V was clipped by 0 bases and J by 4 bases; unmatched bases: 8. Germline loops: CDR1 LNHNV, CDR2 YYDKDF (reference sequence). Here the CDR3 reads CATSRDMGQPIYGYTF. CDR3 nucleotide sequence: TGTGCCACCAGCAGAGATATGGGACAGCCGATCTATGGCTACACCTTC.

The rearrangement joins TRBV5-1 to TRBJ2-2; TRBD1 matches at 8 bases. The CDR3 covers 19 residues. The V segment lost 4 bases and the J segment 5 bases; nucleotides outside the gene matches: 19. Germline loops: CDR1 SGHRS, CDR2 YFSETQ. CDR3 in amino acids: CASSVSPGQVVNRTGELFF. The DNA for the CDR3 is TGCGCCAGCAGCGTGTCTCCGGGACAGGTAGTTAATCGGACCGGGGAGCTGTTTTTT.

This CDR3 reads CGALMYGYTF. The CDR3 coding sequence is TGCGGAGCTTTGATGTATGGCTACACCTTC. V is TRBV20-1 and J is TRBJ1-2; D ambiguous. CDR1 is DFQATT, CDR2 SNEGSKA, per germline (reference sequence). The CDR3 spans 10 residues.

The V call is TRBV15, the J call TRBJ2-2; 11 nucleotides align to TRBD1. Germline loops: CDR1 LNHNV, CDR2 YYDKDF (reference sequence). With 1 base clipped from V and 7 bases from J, the junction kept 11 bases outside the gene matches. This CDR3 spans 18 amino acids. This chain's CDR3 is CATSRARGQGAPGGELFF. CDR3 sequence (DNA): TGTGCCACCAGCAGAGCTCGAGGACAGGGGGCGCCTGGCGGGGAGCTGTTTTTT.

This rearrangement joins TRBV27 to TRBJ2-3; D not certain. Germline V gene data show CDR1 as MNHEY and CDR2 as SMNVEV (reference sequence). V gave up 3 bases and J gave up 5 bases, with 9 bases separating them. The CDR3 loop spans 13 amino acids. The CDR3 DNA is TGTGCCAGCAGTTTCCCCTCGAGAGATACGCAGTATTTT. This gives the protein CASSFPSRDTQYF.

This chain links TRBV29-1 with TRBJ1-1, with no clear D. CDR1 and CDR2 from the germline V gene are SQVTM and ANQGSEA. This CDR3 has 18 amino acids. V was trimmed by 1 base and J by 0 bases, leaving 21 bases between them. CDR3 sequence (DNA): TGCAGCGTTGAAGTGTGGACTGACCGGGTTTGGCTGAACACTGAAGCTTTCTTT. Amino acids: CSVEVWTDRVWLNTEAFF.

This chain links TRBV28 with TRBJ1-4, with a weak D call TRBD1 (6 bases). Germline CDR1 MDHEN, CDR2 SYDVKM. CDR3 length equals 16 residues. V lost 4 bases, J lost 5 bases, and 17 bases lay in between. The CDR3 loop reads CASSCHRQDYNEKLFF. For the CDR3, the DNA is TGTGCCAGCAGTTGCCACCGACAGGATTACAATGAAAAACTGTTTTTT.

The chain recombines TRBV10-3 with TRBJ2-3; TRBD2 aligns across 10 bases. This CDR3 comprises 16 residues. J was trimmed by 4 bases and V by 0 bases; bases with no gene match: 4. Germline CDR1 reads ENHRY; CDR2 reads SYGVKD. The CDR3 DNA sequence: TGTGCCATCAGTGAGTCCGAGCGGGGGGGCGCAGATACGCAGTATTTT. This sequence encodes CAISESERGGADTQYF.